This T cell receptor (beta chain) was found in a study of control samples from healthy donors and cancer patients (dated by TCRdb to between 2020 and 2021). As regards this clone: The antigen it binds to is not known. Base quality data are lacking; no much larger clone is found one base away.

From the cysteine up to the phenylalanine, the CDR3 has a length of 13 residues. Only the CDR3 DNA is retained, 39 bases long and in frame from the first base. The CDR1 and CDR2 encoded by the germline V gene are LGHNA and YSLEER. Relative to germline, V is 1 base shorter and J is 1 base shorter, with 5 bases between their ends. Library creation used the immunoSEQ multiplex PCR assay. In its TCRdb copy, this immuneACCESS table keeps in-frame sequences only and misses some clones. Where compared with another copy, unresolved V genes explain less than half of these, and the others have no known cause. Across this sample there are 90,000 to 130,000 clones, with 85% to 90% seen only once. The biggest ten clones account for 3.7% of the sample.

The TCR sequence derives from a woman aged 55-69 years with lung cancer. The receptor chain draws on TRBV4-3 and TRBJ2-7; no D gene call is confident. Material for sequencing was PBMCs. CDR3 loop: CASSQGLSYEQYF. Read as DNA, the sequence is TGCGCCAGCAGCCAAGGATTATCCTACGAGCAGTACTTC.